The table lists the clone carrying this T cell receptor (beta chain) with a few counts. These data come from a study of blood T cell repertoires in COVID-19. Profiled with immunoSEQ multiplex PCR; TCRdb holds only in-frame clones, not every one. The data contain under 55,000 clones, about 80% of them singletons. The sequence was obtained from a man in his 70s with acute or convalescent COVID-19. The sequencing input was peripheral blood.

The CDR3 nucleotides read TGTGCCAGCAGCCCGATGGGACAGGGGGTGAACTATGGCTACACCTTC. It is translated as CASSPMGQGVNYGYTF. The chain is built from TRBV7-2 and TRBJ1-2; 11 bases map to TRBD1. The junction had 7 bases not matched to a gene; V was cut back by 5 bases and J by 2 bases. The germline gives CDR1 SGHTA, CDR2 FQGNSA. This CDR3 has 16 amino acids.